One and the same sample provided the 5 T cell receptor beta chains below, sequenced in a study of T-cell memory formation after mild COVID-19. TCRdb reprocessed the 5' RACE reads with MiXCR, giving one entry per CDR3 protein. The sample has about 470,000 distinct CDR3 sequences; 15% to 20% are singletons. The sequenced sample consisted of PBMCs or a T cell subset sorted from them (not recorded which). These receptors were taken from an adult woman who had mild COVID-19 (a few samples of this study predate the infection). Cell type and time point are not known.

This clonotype has just a few counts. The chain combines TRBV4-2 with TRBJ1-2; possibly TRBD1 for D (6 bases). V was cut by 1 base and J by 4 bases, with 16 bases left in between. The CDR3 spans 16 residues. Germline assignment: CDR1 LGHNA and CDR2 YNFKEQ. CDR3 region: CASSQGVNRAFYGYTF. The CDR3 nucleotides are TGTGCCAGCAGCCAAGGGGTAAACAGGGCTTTCTATGGCTACACCTTC.

The chain joins TRBV7-9 to TRBJ2-5; D uncertain. CDR3 length: 15 amino acids. V was pared by 5 bases and J by 1 base, with 14 bases between. Germline CDR1 reads SEHNR; CDR2 reads FQNEAQ (reference sequence). DNA of the CDR3: TGTGCCAGCAGCGAAATCTGGTTCTCCCAAGAGACCCAGTACTTC. Translated: CASSEIWFSQETQYF.

The V call is TRBV6-1, the J call TRBJ1-2; no definite D call. The germline V gene has CDR1 MNHNS and CDR2 SASEGT. The CDR3 is 14 amino acids. The ends were cut back, 3 bases at V and 4 bases at J, with 12 bases in the middle. The CDR3 here is CASSEGLLSYGYTF. CDR3 nucleotide sequence: TGTGCCAGCAGTGAGGGGTTGTTGTCCTATGGCTACACCTTC.

The CDR3 DNA sequence: TGTGCCAGTGCCCTCGGGGGCGGTTCGCATTCACCCCTCCACTTT. It is translated as CASALGGGSHSPLHF. The chain has TRBV19 and TRBJ1-6, with D possibly matching TRBD1 (6 bases). Germline V CDR1 and CDR2: LNHDA, SQIVND (reference sequence). CDR3 length equals 15 residues. The ends were cut back, 8 bases at V and 8 bases at J, with 19 bases in the middle.

This clonotype has more than one count but fewer than ten. The J gene is TRBJ1-5, the V gene TRBV19, with 8 bases matching TRBD1. Losses at the gene ends were 5 bases for V and 7 bases for J; bases not matched to a gene: 7. The length of the CDR3 is 14 residues. Per the germline V gene, CDR1 is LNHDA and CDR2 is SQIVND (reference sequence). The CDR3 DNA reads as TGTGCCAGTAGTTTCGACAGGGGTAAGCAGCCCCAGCATTTT. This translates into CASSFDRGKQPQHF. Drawing the rest from reference TRBV19 and TRBJ1-5, the complete variable domain is DGGITQSPKYLFRKEGQNVTLSCEQNLNHDAMYWYRQDPGQGLRLIYYSQIVNDFQKGDIAEGYSVSREKKESFPLTVTSAQKNPTAFYLCASSFDRGKQPQHFGDGTRLSIL.